This T cell receptor beta chain emerged from a study of blood T cell repertoires in COVID-19. Turning to the study itself: COVID-19 samples, acute and convalescent, were from the United States, Italy and Spain.

As processed by the authors: Reference gene primer amplification gave nucleated cell count estimates. Generated by immunoSEQ multiplex PCR, the TCRdb table keeps only in-frame clones and is missing some. V and J calls and clone size follow that table, whereas D and trimming were derived from the DNA. The sample contains 400,000 to 450,000 clones, about 92% of which appear only once. Participant ages covered roughly 18 to 89 years across around 25 US areas. Cohort placement rested on clinical history that participants reported themselves. The CDR3 length is 12 residues. Germline V lookup: CDR1 SNHLY, CDR2 FYNNEI. V was cut by 8 bases and J by 3 bases, with 8 bases left in between.

Sequenced sample: PBMCs or T cells enriched from blood (not recorded which). The source is a man between 18 and 29 years old who had recovered from COVID-19. The gene calls are TRBV2 and TRBJ2-4, with D perhaps matching TRBD2 (6 bases). The CDR3 sequence is CASWGVKNIQYF. The CDR3 region has the DNA TGTGCCAGCTGGGGGGTCAAAAACATTCAGTACTTC.